This T cell receptor beta chain was found in a study of T cell repertoires in cytomegalovirus infection. Study background: As its CMV epitopes, the study selected recently identified HLA-C-restricted and well-studied HLA-B-restricted targets. Signatures in public TCR beta sequences pointed to both CMV infection and matching HLA type. Study-wide results and caveats: The ex vivo response was dominated by HLA-C-restricted CMV-specific TCR beta clonotypes. The cumulative frequency of public TCR beta families identified carriers of CMV plus the relevant HLA.

This clonotype came up a few times. As yet, its antigen is unknown. V lost 0 bases, J lost 1 base, and 4 bases stayed unmatched. The CDR3 extends over 16 amino acids. Germline lookup yields CDR1 ENHRY and CDR2 SYGVKD. One entry per CDR3 protein results from TCRdb running MiXCR on the reads. Among 50,000 to 65,000 distinct CDR3 sequences listed, 20% were seen once. The origin of this receptor is a human donor in good health (CMV status not recorded). Some clones in this sample may be carry-over from other donors' samples. The sequencing here drew on CD8+ T cells from cultured PBMCs, taken from culture after CMV antigen stimulation. J is TRBJ2-3 and V is TRBV10-3, with 7 positions matching TRBD1. The CDR3: CAISESPGQGTDTQYF. DNA of the CDR3: TGTGCCATCAGTGAGTCCCCCGGACAGGGCACAGATACGCAGTATTTT.